The clone carrying this T cell receptor beta chain was seen a single time. This specimen comes from a study of blood T cell repertoires in COVID-19. CDR1 is SGHAT, CDR2 FQNNGV, per germline. The CDR3 is made up of 14 amino acids. V gave up 6 bases and J gave up 8 bases; unmatched junction bases: 9. TCRdb keeps only in-frame clones here, not all; method: immunoSEQ multiplex PCR. Among under 450,000 clones, more than 85% were seen once, and the ten largest hold 2.5% to 3%. The source of this sequence is a woman aged 25 to 39 who had recovered from COVID-19. This rearrangement joins TRBV11-2 to TRBJ1-2; 10 bases match TRBD1. The sequencing input was PBMCs or T cells enriched from blood (not recorded which). The CDR3 protein is CASRTGTGEVGYTF. The CDR3 bases are TGTGCCAGCAGGACCGGGACAGGGGAGGTCGGCTACACCTTC.